The clone carrying this T cell receptor (beta chain) was seen ten or more times. TCRdb independently ran MiXCR on the RT-PCR reads; one entry per CDR3 protein. Of about 680,000 distinct CDR3 sequences in the sample, approximately 15% were seen once. Germline trimming cut 0 bases from V and 0 bases from J; bases unmatched to any gene: 4. In germline, CDR1 is SGHRS, CDR2 YFSETQ. The length of the CDR3 is 16 residues. The TCR originated in a female donor in good health, serving as a healthy control. This chain uses TRBV5-1 with TRBJ2-3; 7 bases map to TRBD1. The sequencing input was memory CD4+ T cells from blood. CDR3 region: CASSLGTGASTDTQYF. CDR3 in DNA: TGCGCCAGCAGCTTGGGAACAGGGGCTAGCACAGATACGCAGTATTTT.